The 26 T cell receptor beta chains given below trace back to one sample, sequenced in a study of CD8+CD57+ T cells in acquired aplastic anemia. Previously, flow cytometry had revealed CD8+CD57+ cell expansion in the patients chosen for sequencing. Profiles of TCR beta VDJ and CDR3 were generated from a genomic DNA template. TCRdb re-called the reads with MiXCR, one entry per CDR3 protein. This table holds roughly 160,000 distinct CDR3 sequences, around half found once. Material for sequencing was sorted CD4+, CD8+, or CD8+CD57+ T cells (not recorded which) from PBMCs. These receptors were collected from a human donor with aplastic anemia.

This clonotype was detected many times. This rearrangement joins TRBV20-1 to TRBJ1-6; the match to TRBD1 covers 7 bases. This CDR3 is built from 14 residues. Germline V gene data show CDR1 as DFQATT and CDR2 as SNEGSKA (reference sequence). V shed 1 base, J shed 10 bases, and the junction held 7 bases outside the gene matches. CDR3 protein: CSARVEGAGSPLHF. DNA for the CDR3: TGCAGTGCTAGAGTGGAGGGGGCAGGATCACCCCTCCACTTT.

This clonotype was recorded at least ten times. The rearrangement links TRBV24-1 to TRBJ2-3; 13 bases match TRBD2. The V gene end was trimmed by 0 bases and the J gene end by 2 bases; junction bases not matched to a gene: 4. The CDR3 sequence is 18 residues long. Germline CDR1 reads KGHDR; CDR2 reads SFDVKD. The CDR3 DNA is TGTGCCACCAGTGATTTGGTGACTAGCGGGGGGAACACAGATACGCAGTATTTT. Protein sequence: CATSDLVTSGGNTDTQYF.

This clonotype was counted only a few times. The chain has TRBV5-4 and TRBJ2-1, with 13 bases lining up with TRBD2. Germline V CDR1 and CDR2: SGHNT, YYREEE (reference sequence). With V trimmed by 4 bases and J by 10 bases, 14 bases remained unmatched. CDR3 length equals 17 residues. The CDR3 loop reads CASSQASGTSGIEEQFF. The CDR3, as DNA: TGTGCCAGCAGCCAGGCAAGTGGGACTAGCGGGATCGAGGAGCAGTTCTTC.

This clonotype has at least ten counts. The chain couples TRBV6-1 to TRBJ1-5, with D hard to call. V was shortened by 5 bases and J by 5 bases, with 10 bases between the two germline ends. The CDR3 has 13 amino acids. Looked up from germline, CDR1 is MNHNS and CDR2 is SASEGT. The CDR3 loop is CASSRGNDQPQHF. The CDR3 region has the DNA TGTGCCAGCAGTCGAGGGAACGATCAGCCCCAGCATTTT.

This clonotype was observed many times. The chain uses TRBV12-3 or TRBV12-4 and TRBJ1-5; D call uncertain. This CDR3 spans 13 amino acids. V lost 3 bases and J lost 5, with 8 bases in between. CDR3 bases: TGTGCCAGCAGTTTCGGGCGGTATCAGCCCCAGCATTTT. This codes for CASSFGRYQPQHF.

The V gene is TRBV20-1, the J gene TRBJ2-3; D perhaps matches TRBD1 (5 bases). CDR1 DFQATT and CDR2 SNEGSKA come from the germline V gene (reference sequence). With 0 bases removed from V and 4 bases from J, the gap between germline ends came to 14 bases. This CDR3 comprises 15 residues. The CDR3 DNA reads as TGCAGTGCTAGAGATTGGGGCAGAGTCGCAGATACGCAGTATTTT. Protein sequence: CSARDWGRVADTQYF.

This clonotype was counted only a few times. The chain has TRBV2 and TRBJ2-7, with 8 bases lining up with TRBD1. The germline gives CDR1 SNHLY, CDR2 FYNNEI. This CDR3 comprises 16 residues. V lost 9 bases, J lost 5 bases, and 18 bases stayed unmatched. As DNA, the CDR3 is TGTGCCAGTCGCGAAGGGACAGGCCGACCTGGCGACGAGCAGTACTTC. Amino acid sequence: CASREGTGRPGDEQYF.

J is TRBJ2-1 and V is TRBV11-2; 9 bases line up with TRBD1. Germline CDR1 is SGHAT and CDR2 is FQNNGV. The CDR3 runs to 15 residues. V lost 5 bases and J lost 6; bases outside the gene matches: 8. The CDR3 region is CASSPRGQGGNEQFF. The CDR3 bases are TGTGCCAGCAGCCCAAGGGGACAGGGAGGCAATGAGCAGTTCTTC.

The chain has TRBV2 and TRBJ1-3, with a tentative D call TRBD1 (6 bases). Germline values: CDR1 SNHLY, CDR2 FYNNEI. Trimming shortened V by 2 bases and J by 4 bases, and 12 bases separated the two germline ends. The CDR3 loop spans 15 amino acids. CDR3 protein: CASSENRVSGNTIYF. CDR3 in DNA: TGTGCCAGCAGTGAAAACAGGGTGTCCGGAAACACCATATATTTT.

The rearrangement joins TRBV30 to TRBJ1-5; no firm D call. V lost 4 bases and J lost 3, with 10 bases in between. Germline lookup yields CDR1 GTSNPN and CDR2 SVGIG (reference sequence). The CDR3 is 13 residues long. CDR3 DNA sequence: TGTGCCTGGACCTACGGCAACAATCAGCCCCAGCATTTT. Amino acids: CAWTYGNNQPQHF.

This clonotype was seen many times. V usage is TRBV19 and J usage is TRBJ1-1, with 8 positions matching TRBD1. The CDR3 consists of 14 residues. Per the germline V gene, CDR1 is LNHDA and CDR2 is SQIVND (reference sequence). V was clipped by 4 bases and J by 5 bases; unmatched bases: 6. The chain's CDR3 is CASSTGGGLTEAFF. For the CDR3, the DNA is TGTGCCAGTAGTACAGGGGGCGGGTTGACTGAAGCTTTCTTT.

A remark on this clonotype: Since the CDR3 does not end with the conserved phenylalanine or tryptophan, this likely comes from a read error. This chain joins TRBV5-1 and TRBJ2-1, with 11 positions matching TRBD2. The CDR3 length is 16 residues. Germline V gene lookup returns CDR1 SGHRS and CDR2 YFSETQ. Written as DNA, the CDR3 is TGCGTCAGCACCCTCACCGGACTAGCGGGCTACAATGAGCAGTTCTCC. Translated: CVSTLTGLAGYNEQFS.

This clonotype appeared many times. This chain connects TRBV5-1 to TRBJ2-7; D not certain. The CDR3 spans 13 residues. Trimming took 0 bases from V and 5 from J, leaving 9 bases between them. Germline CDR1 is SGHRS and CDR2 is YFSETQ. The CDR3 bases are TGCGCCAGCAGCTTGGGTGTGCATGACGAGCAGTACTTC. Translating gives CASSLGVHDEQYF. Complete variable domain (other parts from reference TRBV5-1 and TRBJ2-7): KAGVTQTPRYLIKTRGQQVTLSCSPISGHRSVSWYQQTPGQGLQFLFEYFSETQRNKGNFPGRFSGRQFSNSRSEMNVSTLELGDSALYLCASSLGVHDEQYFGPGTRLTVT.

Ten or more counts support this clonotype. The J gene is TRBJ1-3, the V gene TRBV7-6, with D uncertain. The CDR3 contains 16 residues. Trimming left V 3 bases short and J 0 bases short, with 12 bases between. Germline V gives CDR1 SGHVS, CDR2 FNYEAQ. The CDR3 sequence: CASSFLSGSSGNTIYF. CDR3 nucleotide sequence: TGTGCCAGCAGCTTCCTTTCGGGGAGCTCTGGAAACACCATATATTTT.

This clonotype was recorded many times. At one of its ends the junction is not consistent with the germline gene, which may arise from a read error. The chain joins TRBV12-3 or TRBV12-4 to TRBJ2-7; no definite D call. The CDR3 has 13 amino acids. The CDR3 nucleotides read TGTGCCAGCAGTTCTAGTGCTCCGGATCACTCAATCTTC. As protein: CASSSSAPDHSIF.

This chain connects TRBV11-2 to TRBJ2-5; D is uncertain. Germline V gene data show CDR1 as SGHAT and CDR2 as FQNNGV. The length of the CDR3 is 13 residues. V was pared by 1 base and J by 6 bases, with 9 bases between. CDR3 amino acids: CASSLVNDQTQYF. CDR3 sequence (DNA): TGTGCCAGCAGCTTAGTGAACGATCAGACCCAGTACTTC.

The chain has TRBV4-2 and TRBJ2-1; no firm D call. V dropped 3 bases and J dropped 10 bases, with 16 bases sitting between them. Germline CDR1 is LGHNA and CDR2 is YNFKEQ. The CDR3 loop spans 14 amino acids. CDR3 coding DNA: TGTGCCAGCAGCCAGGAGATGGAACTGTTCGAGCAGTTCTTC. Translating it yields CASSQEMELFEQFF.

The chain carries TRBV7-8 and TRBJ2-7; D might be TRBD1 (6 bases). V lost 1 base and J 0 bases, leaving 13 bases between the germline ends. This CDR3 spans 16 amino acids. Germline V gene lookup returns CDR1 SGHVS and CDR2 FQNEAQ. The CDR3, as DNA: TGTGCCAGCAGCTTAGTGGGGGCTCTGAGCTCCTACGAGCAGTACTTC. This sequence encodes CASSLVGALSSYEQYF.

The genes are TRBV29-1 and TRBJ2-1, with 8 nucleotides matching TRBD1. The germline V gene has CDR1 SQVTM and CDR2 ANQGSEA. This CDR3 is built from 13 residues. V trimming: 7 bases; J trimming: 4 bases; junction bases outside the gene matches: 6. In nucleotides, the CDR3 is TGCAGCGGCGGGACAGGACAATACAATGAGCAGTTCTTC. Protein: CSGGTGQYNEQFF.

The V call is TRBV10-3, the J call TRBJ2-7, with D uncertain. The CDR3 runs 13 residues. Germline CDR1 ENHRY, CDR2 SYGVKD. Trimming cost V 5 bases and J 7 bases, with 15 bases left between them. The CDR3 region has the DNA TGTGCCATCAGTAAAAGAGACAACTCAGAGCAGTACTTC. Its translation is CAISKRDNSEQYF.

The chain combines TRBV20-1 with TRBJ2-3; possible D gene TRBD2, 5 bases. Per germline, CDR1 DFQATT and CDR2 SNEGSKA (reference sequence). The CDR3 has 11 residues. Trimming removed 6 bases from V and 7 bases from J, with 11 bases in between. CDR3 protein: CSALLANTQYF. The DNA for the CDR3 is TGCAGTGCCCTCCTAGCTAATACGCAGTATTTT.

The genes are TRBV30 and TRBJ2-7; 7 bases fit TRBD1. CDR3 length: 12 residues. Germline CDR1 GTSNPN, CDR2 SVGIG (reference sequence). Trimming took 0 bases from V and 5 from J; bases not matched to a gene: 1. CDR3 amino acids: CAWSVTGDEQYF. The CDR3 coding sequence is TGTGCCTGGAGTGTAACAGGGGACGAGCAGTACTTC.

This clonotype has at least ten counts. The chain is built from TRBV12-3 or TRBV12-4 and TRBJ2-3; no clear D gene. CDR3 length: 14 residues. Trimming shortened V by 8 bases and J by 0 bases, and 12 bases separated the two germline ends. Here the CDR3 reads CASATQFSTDTQYF. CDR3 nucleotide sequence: TGTGCCAGCGCTACGCAATTTAGCACAGATACGCAGTATTTT.

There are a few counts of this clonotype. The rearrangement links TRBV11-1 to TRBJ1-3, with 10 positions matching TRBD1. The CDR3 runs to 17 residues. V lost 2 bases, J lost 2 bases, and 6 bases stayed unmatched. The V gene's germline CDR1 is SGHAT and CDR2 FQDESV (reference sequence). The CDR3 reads CASSLSTGTGAGNTIYF. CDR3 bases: TGTGCCAGCAGCTTATCCACCGGGACAGGGGCTGGAAACACCATATATTTT.

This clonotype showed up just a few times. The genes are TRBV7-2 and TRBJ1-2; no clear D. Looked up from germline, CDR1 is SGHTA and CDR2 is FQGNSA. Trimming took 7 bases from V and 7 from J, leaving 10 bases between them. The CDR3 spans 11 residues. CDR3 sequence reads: CASTTTTGYTF. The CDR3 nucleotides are TGTGCCAGCACTACGACAACTGGCTACACCTTC.

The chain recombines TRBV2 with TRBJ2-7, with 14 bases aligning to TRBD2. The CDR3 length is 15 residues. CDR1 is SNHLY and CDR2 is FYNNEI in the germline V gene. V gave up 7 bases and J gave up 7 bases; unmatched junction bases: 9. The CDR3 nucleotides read TGTGCCAGCAAACCCGGGACTAGCGGGAGTCAGGAGCAGTACTTC. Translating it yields CASKPGTSGSQEQYF.